This T cell receptor beta chain was recorded in a study of blood T cells in healthy people across ages. Ranging in age from about 6 to 90, the donors were healthy Caucasian individuals from Russia. Combining a sample-barcoded 5' primer with a J-beta primer mix, a second PCR ran for about 6 to 12 cycles. Each CDR3 protein is one row after TCRdb ran MiXCR on the 5' RACE reads. The sample has some 700,000 distinct CDR3 sequences; 22% are singletons. The germline gives CDR1 LGHNA, CDR2 YNFKEQ. This CDR3 has 16 amino acids. The chain uses TRBV4-2 and TRBJ2-4, with D perhaps TRBD2 (5 bases). The last part of the DNA fits TRBJ2-5 better; the J call may be wrong. The sample comprised blood. The receptor was derived from a man between 65 and 85 years old in good health. The CDR3 is CASSLGVRLAQETQYF. CDR3 sequence (DNA): TGTGCCAGCAGCTTAGGCGTCCGGCTAGCTCAAGAGACCCAGTACTTC.